This T cell receptor beta chain derives from a study of identifying expanded T cells in peripheral blood. The protocol was immunoSEQ multiplex PCR, while the TCRdb copy is restricted to in-frame clones and leaves out a portion. Here the sample spans around 100,000 clones, over 80% being singletons. The TCR originated in a person aged 18-70 years in good health. The sequenced sample was blood.

CDR3 in amino acids: CASSGSGASTDTQYF. The DNA for the CDR3 is TGTGCCAGCAGTGGAAGCGGTGCTAGCACAGATACGCAGTATTTT. The chain links TRBV2 to TRBJ2-3; a weak D match, TRBD2 (5 bases). This CDR3 contains 15 residues. Trimming left V 4 bases short and J 0 bases short, with 11 bases between. The germline V gene encodes CDR1 SNHLY and CDR2 FYNNEI. The whole variable domain, remainder taken from reference TRBV2 and TRBJ2-3, is EPEVTQTPSHQVTQMGQEVILRCVPISNHLYFYWYRQILGQKVEFLVSFYNNEISEKSEIFDDQFSVERPDGSNFTLKIRSTKLEDSAMYFCASSGSGASTDTQYFGPGTRLTVL.